Shown below are 21 T cell receptor beta chains from a single sample sequenced in a study of blood T cell repertoires in COVID-19. Repertoires were generated with immunoSEQ multiplex PCR, while TCRdb's copy carries only in-frame clones and drops some. The sample carries roughly 250,000 clones, around 90% recorded once. What was sequenced was PBMCs or T cells enriched from blood (not recorded which). These receptors were collected from a woman aged 25 to 39 with acute COVID-19.

This clone occurred once. V usage is TRBV20-1 and J usage is TRBJ2-1, with D perhaps TRBD2 (6 bases). Trimming removed 5 bases from V and 8 bases from J, with 7 bases in between. Germline assignment: CDR1 DFQATT and CDR2 SNEGSKA (reference sequence). The CDR3 runs to 10 residues. The CDR3: CSASGDEQFF. CDR3 in DNA: TGCAGTGCTTCGGGAGATGAGCAGTTCTTC.

The CDR3 loop is CASKIGGRTEAFF. The CDR3 region has the DNA TGTGCCAGTAAGATCGGGGGTAGGACTGAAGCTTTCTTT. V usage is TRBV19 and J usage is TRBJ1-1; tentatively, D is TRBD1 (5 bases). This CDR3 region has 13 residues. The V and J ends lost 7 bases and 5 bases respectively, with 14 bases between them. Germline CDR1 LNHDA, CDR2 SQIVND (reference sequence).

V is TRBV6-2 or TRBV6-3 and J is TRBJ2-3; D gene unclear. The germline V gene encodes CDR1 MNHEY and CDR2 SVGEGT. The CDR3 is 12 amino acids. The V gene lost 8 bases and the J gene lost 2 bases, with 8 bases spanning the gap. This chain's CDR3 is CASGFNTDTQYF. The CDR3 DNA follows: TGTGCCAGCGGTTTTAACACAGATACGCAGTATTTT.

The V call is TRBV19, the J call TRBJ2-2; D may be TRBD2 (6 bases). Germline V gene data show CDR1 as LNHDA and CDR2 as SQIVND (reference sequence). This CDR3 comprises 13 residues. V lost 6 bases, J lost 6 bases, and 11 bases lay in between. CDR3 nucleotide sequence: TGTGCCAGTAGAAACGGGGGAGCCGGGGAGCTGTTTTTT. Residues: CASRNGGAGELFF.

This sequence joins TRBV5-5 and TRBJ1-6; D call uncertain. This CDR3 comprises 15 residues. The V and J ends lost 2 bases and 10 bases respectively, with 16 bases between them. From germline, CDR1 is SGHKS and CDR2 YYEKEE (reference sequence). CDR3 sequence (DNA): TGTGCCAGCAGCTTACGGGATGCGGGTGAGTCACCCCTCCACTTT. Its protein product is CASSLRDAGESPLHF.

V usage is TRBV10-2 and J usage is TRBJ2-7; D not resolved. The V and J ends lost 5 bases and 7 bases respectively, with 6 bases between them. This CDR3 contains 10 residues. Germline V lookup: CDR1 WSHSY, CDR2 SAAADI. The DNA for the CDR3 is TGCGCCAGCAGTCTTCGGGAGCAGTACTTC. It translates to CASSLREQYF.

This clone was recorded once. The chain uses TRBV5-1 and TRBJ2-1, with 10 bases fitting TRBD1. The CDR3 runs to 15 residues. After removal of 5 bases from V and 6 bases from J, the junction contained 8 bases not matched to a gene. CDR1 is SGHRS, CDR2 YFSETQ, per germline. The CDR3 nucleotides are TGCGCCAGCAGTCTGACAGGGGGCGCCCCCAATGAGCAGTTCTTC. It translates to CASSLTGGAPNEQFF.

The chain carries TRBV7-3 and TRBJ2-2, with a tentative D call TRBD2 (5 bases). This CDR3 has 12 amino acids. V lost 6 bases and J 7 bases, leaving 9 bases between the germline ends. CDR1 is SGHTA, CDR2 FQGTGA, per germline. CDR3: CASSSGNGELFF. The CDR3 DNA is TGTGCCAGCAGTTCGGGGAACGGGGAGCTGTTTTTT.

V and J are TRBV7-2 and TRBJ1-5, with 10 bases aligning to TRBD1. CDR3 length equals 15 residues. Germline-derived CDR1 and CDR2 are SGHTA and FQGNSA. V was clipped by 1 base and J by 7 bases; unmatched bases: 4. For the CDR3, the DNA is TGTGCCAGCAGCTTAGGGGGACAGGGGTGGCAGCCCCAGCATTTT. This translates into CASSLGGQGWQPQHF.

CDR3 sequence reads: CSAEGAYEQFF. The CDR3 coding sequence is TGCAGTGCCGAGGGGGCCTATGAGCAGTTCTTC. The J gene is TRBJ2-1, the V gene TRBV20-1, with 7 bases aligning to TRBD1. V shed 6 bases, J shed 8 bases, and the junction held 4 bases outside the gene matches. CDR3 length: 11 amino acids. Germline V gene lookup returns CDR1 DFQATT and CDR2 SNEGSKA (reference sequence).

This clone showed up just once. The V call is TRBV5-1, the J call TRBJ2-5; 11 bases fit TRBD1. The length of the CDR3 is 18 residues. Looked up from germline, CDR1 is SGHRS and CDR2 is YFSETQ. The junction had 9 bases not matched to a gene; V was cut back by 0 bases and J by 2 bases. The CDR3: CASSLGVGQGAKQETQYF. CDR3 DNA: TGCGCCAGCAGCTTGGGAGTAGGACAGGGGGCTAAACAAGAGACCCAGTACTTC.

V usage is TRBV5-1 and J usage is TRBJ2-3; 10 positions match TRBD2. From germline, CDR1 is SGHRS and CDR2 YFSETQ. V lost 4 bases to trimming and J lost 4 bases; unmatched junction nucleotides: 3. There are 14 residues in the CDR3. The CDR3 DNA reads TGCGCCAGCAGCCACGGGACTAGCGCAGATACGCAGTATTTT. Its translation: CASSHGTSADTQYF.

The rearrangement links TRBV19 to TRBJ1-1; perhaps TRBD1 as D (6 bases). From germline, CDR1 is LNHDA and CDR2 SQIVND (reference sequence). The CDR3 is 12 residues long. The V and J ends lost 6 bases and 4 bases respectively, with 9 bases between them. Here the CDR3 reads CASRTGSTEAFF. For the CDR3, the DNA is TGTGCCAGTAGAACAGGGTCCACTGAAGCTTTCTTT.

This chain connects TRBV15 to TRBJ2-5; D gene ambiguous. The germline V gene encodes CDR1 LNHNV and CDR2 YYDKDF (reference sequence). The V and J ends lost 0 bases and 7 bases respectively, with 12 bases between them. This CDR3 region has 14 residues. CDR3 bases: TGTGCCACCAGCAGAGATGATCAGAGCGCGACCCAGTACTTC. Its translation: CATSRDDQSATQYF.

In nucleotides, the CDR3 is TGTGCCAGCGGCGGCTATGGCTACACCTTC. Translation gives CASGGYGYTF. The V and J genes are TRBV6-5 and TRBJ1-2; no firm D call. The CDR3 sequence is 10 residues long. Germline V gene data show CDR1 as MNHEY and CDR2 as SVGAGI. Trimming pared 8 bases from V and 4 bases from J, leaving 5 bases between.

The gene calls are TRBV10-2 and TRBJ1-1, with D possibly being TRBD1 (6 bases). The V end was cut by 6 bases, the J end by 5 bases, with 16 bases between. In germline, CDR1 is WSHSY, CDR2 SAAADI. This CDR3 contains 14 residues. CDR3: CASSPGAGKTEAFF. In nucleotides, the CDR3 is TGCGCCAGCAGCCCAGGGGCGGGTAAAACTGAAGCTTTCTTT.

The genes are TRBV24-1 and TRBJ2-3; D is possibly TRBD2 (6 bases). Germline loops: CDR1 KGHDR, CDR2 SFDVKD. The V end lost 3 bases, the J end lost 5 bases, and 17 bases lay between the germline ends. The CDR3 extends over 16 amino acids. CDR3 coding DNA: TGTGCCACCAGTGATCCCGAGGGTAGCGGTAGAGATACGCAGTATTTT. Translated: CATSDPEGSGRDTQYF.

The genes are TRBV18 and TRBJ2-3; 10 nucleotides line up with TRBD2. The V gene's germline CDR1 is KGHSH and CDR2 LQKENI. The CDR3 has 15 amino acids. V lost 3 bases to trimming and J lost 2 bases; unmatched junction nucleotides: 2. CDR3 sequence reads: CASSPSGGTTDTQYF. The CDR3 DNA reads TGTGCCAGCTCACCTAGCGGGGGGACCACAGATACGCAGTATTTT.

The chain carries TRBV28 and TRBJ2-7; D is possibly TRBD1 (6 bases). The CDR3 covers 15 residues. Trimming pared 2 bases from V and 2 bases from J, leaving 13 bases between. Germline V gene data show CDR1 as MDHEN and CDR2 as SYDVKM. CDR3 bases: TGTGCCAGCAGTTTAAACACAGGGCTTACCTACGAGCAGTACTTC. Protein sequence: CASSLNTGLTYEQYF.

The CDR3 sequence is CASSLETSGYEQYF. CDR3 bases: TGTGCCAGCAGTTTGGAGACTAGCGGCTACGAGCAGTACTTC. This chain links TRBV27 with TRBJ2-7, with 9 bases lining up with TRBD2. CDR1 is MNHEY and CDR2 is SMNVEV in the germline V gene (reference sequence). The J segment lost 3 bases and the V segment lost 3 bases, leaving 3 bases of the junction unmatched. The CDR3 runs to 14 residues.

The chain uses TRBV19 and TRBJ1-2; 10 bases are shared with TRBD1. V dropped 3 bases and J dropped 7; count of bases not matched to a gene: 5. The CDR3 spans 14 residues. Germline V gives CDR1 LNHDA, CDR2 SQIVND (reference sequence). CDR3 nucleotides: TGTGCCAGTAGTATCGACAGGGGGCGGGCTGGCTACACCTTC. Translated, it gives CASSIDRGRAGYTF. The entire variable domain, with the rest obtained from reference TRBV19 and TRBJ1-2, is as follows: DGGITQSPKYLFRKEGQNVTLSCEQNLNHDAMYWYRQDPGQGLRLIYYSQIVNDFQKGDIAEGYSVSREKKESFPLTVTSAQKNPTAFYLCASSIDRGRAGYTFGSGTRLTVV.